This is a list of T cell receptor beta chains from one sample in a study of blood T cell repertoires in COVID-19. Repertoires were generated with immunoSEQ multiplex PCR, while TCRdb's copy carries only in-frame clones and drops some. The data contain roughly 300,000 clones, 85% of them singletons. The sequenced sample was PBMCs or T cells enriched from blood (not recorded which). These receptor sequences come from a woman aged 50 to 60 who had recovered from COVID-19. Each CDR3 is given with its conserved first and last residue. A D gene is named only where the DNA matches it firmly. A clone size is listed for some rows: how often the clone was seen (once, few, many), or a class if it is expanded.

J: TRBJ1-3
V: TRBV7-9
D: NA
size: NA
DNA: TGTGCCAGCAGCCACGAAGCAAACAGGGGAAACACCATATATTTT
CDR3: CASSHEANRGNTIYF

J: TRBJ1-1
V: TRBV10-3
D: NA
size: NA
DNA: TGTGCCATCAGTGACAGGGGTAACACTGAAGCTTTCTTT
CDR3: CAISDRGNTEAFF

J: TRBJ2-2
V: TRBV5-1
D: TRBD1
size: NA
DNA: TGCGCCAGCAGCTTCCGGACAGGCACCGGGGAGCTGTTTTTT
CDR3: CASSFRTGTGELFF

J: TRBJ2-7
V: TRBV4-1
D: NA
size: NA
DNA: TGCGCCAGCAGCCAATCAGAATCCTACGAGCAGTACTTC
CDR3: CASSQSESYEQYF

J: TRBJ2-7
V: TRBV7-8
D: TRBD1
size: NA
DNA: TGTGCCAGCAGCCGAGACAGGGCCACCTACGAGCAGTACTTC
CDR3: CASSRDRATYEQYF

J: TRBJ2-1
V: TRBV5-4
D: TRBD1
size: few
DNA: TGTGCCAGCAGCTTAGACGGGACAGCTAACAATGAGCAGTTCTTC
CDR3: CASSLDGTANNEQFF

J: TRBJ2-2
V: TRBV29-1
D: NA
size: NA
DNA: TGCAGCGTTGTATCCTCCGGGGAGCTGTTTTTT
CDR3: CSVVSSGELFF

J: TRBJ2-5
V: TRBV7-8
D: NA
size: NA
DNA: TGTGCCAGCAGCCGCCGGTACCAAGAGACCCAGTACTTC
CDR3: CASSRRYQETQYF

J: TRBJ2-7
V: TRBV6-1
D: NA
size: NA
DNA: TGTGCCAGCAGTGATGTGGGCAGTGCGACCTACGAGCAGTACTTC
CDR3: CASSDVGSATYEQYF

J: TRBJ2-7
V: TRBV15
D: NA
size: once
DNA: TGTGCCACCAGCGAAAGGGGGTCGGTTAGGTCCTACGAGCAGTACTTC
CDR3: CATSERGSVRSYEQYF

J: TRBJ2-7
V: TRBV24-1
D: NA
size: NA
DNA: TGTGCCACCAGTCAGGGGGGTAGTTCCTACGAGCAGTACTTC
CDR3: CATSQGGSSYEQYF

J: TRBJ2-7
V: TRBV6-2/TRBV6-3
D: TRBD2
size: NA
DNA: TGTGCCAGCAGCATAGCGGGAGGGCCGAACGAGCAGTACTTC
CDR3: CASSIAGGPNEQYF

J: TRBJ2-5
V: TRBV6-5
D: NA
size: NA
DNA: TGTGCCAGCAGCCTGAGCCTACAAGAGACCCAGTACTTC
CDR3: CASSLSLQETQYF

J: TRBJ1-2
V: TRBV29-1
D: NA
size: NA
DNA: TGCAGCGTTGTCGTCAGTTCAGTCTTCGGCTACACCTTC
CDR3: CSVVVSSVFGYTF

J: TRBJ1-2
V: TRBV11-2
D: NA
size: NA
DNA: TGTGCCAGCAGTACAAACCGGAGGATGGGCTACACCTTC
CDR3: CASSTNRRMGYTF

J: TRBJ1-4
V: TRBV6-5
D: NA
size: NA
DNA: TGTGCCAGCAGTAGAAACAGTGCAACTAATGAAAAACTGTTTTTT
CDR3: CASSRNSATNEKLFF

J: TRBJ1-2
V: TRBV14
D: NA
size: few
DNA: TGTGCCAGCAGCCAAATCTCAGGGTGGAACTATGGCTACACCTTC
CDR3: CASSQISGWNYGYTF

J: TRBJ2-7
V: TRBV3-1/TRBV3-2
D: TRBD2
size: NA
DNA: TGTGCCAGCAGCCAAGCCGGACATAGCGGGAACGACTACGAGCAGTACTTC
CDR3: CASSQAGHSGNDYEQYF

J: TRBJ2-7
V: TRBV9
D: NA
size: NA
DNA: TGTGCCAGCAGCCCCCTCGGGACAAATGGCGAGCAGTACTTC
CDR3: CASSPLGTNGEQYF

J: TRBJ1-3
V: TRBV3-1/TRBV3-2
D: NA
size: NA
DNA: TGTGCCAGCAGCCAAGATCTTCAGGGCTCTGGAAACACCATATATTTT
CDR3: CASSQDLQGSGNTIYF

J: TRBJ2-1
V: TRBV14
D: NA
size: NA
DNA: TGTGCCAGCAGCCAATATGGGTTGGCGGGGAACAATGAGCAGTTCTTC
CDR3: CASSQYGLAGNNEQFF

J: TRBJ1-5
V: TRBV2
D: NA
size: NA
DNA: TGTGCCAGCAGGGCGGGCAATCAGCCCCAGCATTTT
CDR3: CASRAGNQPQHF

J: TRBJ1-5
V: TRBV11-3
D: TRBD1
size: NA
DNA: TGTGCCAGCAGCTCGGAAGTTACAGGGGGCTTTGATCAGCCCCAGCATTTT
CDR3: CASSSEVTGGFDQPQHF

J: TRBJ1-2
V: TRBV7-9
D: NA
size: NA
DNA: TGTGCCAGCAGCTTGACAGGACAAAGAGGCTACACCTTC
CDR3: CASSLTGQRGYTF

J: TRBJ2-7
V: TRBV19
D: TRBD2
size: NA
DNA: TGTGCCAGTAGTATCCTCGCGGGGGGTTACGAGCAGTACTTC
CDR3: CASSILAGGYEQYF

J: TRBJ2-3
V: TRBV2
D: TRBD2
size: NA
DNA: TGTGCCAGCAGCGCTCCGGGACTAGCGCCGAGCACAGATACGCAGTATTTT
CDR3: CASSAPGLAPSTDTQYF

J: TRBJ1-5
V: TRBV5-3
D: NA
size: NA
DNA: TGTGCCAGAAGCGTGTACAGGGTCGGCAATCAGCCCCAGCATTTT
CDR3: CARSVYRVGNQPQHF

J: TRBJ1-5
V: TRBV30
D: TRBD1
size: NA
DNA: TGTGCCTGGAGTGACGCAGACAGGGGGGGAAATCAGCCCCAGCATTTT
CDR3: CAWSDADRGGNQPQHF

J: TRBJ2-5
V: TRBV25-1
D: NA
size: NA
DNA: TGTGCCAGCACCTCAGCGGGCGGGTACCAAGAGACCCAGTACTTC
CDR3: CASTSAGGYQETQYF

J: TRBJ2-5
V: TRBV5-6
D: NA
size: NA
DNA: TGTGCCAGCAGCTTTGGGCGCATAGCGCCCAGGGAGACCCAGTACTTC
CDR3: CASSFGRIAPRETQYF

J: TRBJ1-5
V: TRBV18
D: NA
size: NA
DNA: TGTGCCAGCTCACCACAGACAAACGGCAATCAGCCCCAGCATTTT
CDR3: CASSPQTNGNQPQHF

J: TRBJ2-7
V: TRBV27
D: TRBD1
size: NA
DNA: TGTGCCAGCAGTTTATCTACTACAGGGGACTACGAGCAGTACTTC
CDR3: CASSLSTTGDYEQYF

J: TRBJ1-2
V: TRBV6-5
D: NA
size: NA
DNA: TGTGCCAGCAGATCGGGGGGTCTGGTGGGCTATGGCTACACCTTC
CDR3: CASRSGGLVGYGYTF

J: TRBJ2-7
V: TRBV18
D: NA
size: NA
DNA: TGTGCCAGCTCACCGCCCCGTTCCGCCGAGGGAAACTACGAGCAGTACTTC
CDR3: CASSPPRSAEGNYEQYF